The rows below give T cell receptor beta chains drawn from one sample of a study of CD8 T cells in ankylosing spondylitis. TCRdb itself ran the 5' RACE reads through MiXCR, one entry per CDR3 protein. The sample holds 150,000 to 250,000 distinct CDR3 sequences, around 13% seen once. What was sequenced was blood, either unsorted or a sorted T cell fraction (not recorded which). The receptors here all came from a male donor with ankylosing spondylitis or in good health (not recorded which). The CDR3 runs from the conserved cysteine through the conserved F or W. A D gene is named only where the DNA matches it firmly. Some rows mark clone size as missing; the rest say once, few, many or name a class of expanded clone.

J gene: TRBJ2-7
V gene: TRBV7-9
clone size: many
D gene: -
CDR3 protein: CASSLAQGLSYEQYF
CDR3 DNA: TGTGCCAGCAGCTTAGCGCAAGGGTTATCCTACGAGCAGTACTTC

J gene: TRBJ1-5
V gene: TRBV12-5
clone size: many
D gene: -
CDR3 protein: CASAPPTSSNQPQHF
CDR3 DNA: TGTGCTAGTGCCCCCCCAACTAGTAGCAATCAGCCCCAGCATTTT

J gene: TRBJ2-1
V gene: TRBV10-3
clone size: -
D gene: -
CDR3 protein: CATFSSYNEQFF
CDR3 DNA: TGTGCGACTTTTAGCTCCTACAATGAGCAGTTCTTC

J gene: TRBJ1-1
V gene: TRBV11-1
clone size: few
D gene: TRBD1
CDR3 protein: CASSLEGQGYQMNTEAFF
CDR3 DNA: TGTGCCAGCAGCTTAGAGGGACAGGGTTATCAAATGAACACTGAAGCTTTCTTT

J gene: TRBJ2-1
V gene: TRBV3-1
clone size: many
D gene: TRBD1
CDR3 protein: CASSPSGTGMYNEQFF
CDR3 DNA: TGTGCCAGCAGCCCTTCCGGGACAGGGATGTACAATGAGCAGTTCTTC

J gene: TRBJ2-3
V gene: TRBV7-9
clone size: medium-sized
D gene: -
CDR3 protein: CASSLAAGPDTDTQYF
CDR3 DNA: TGTGCCAGCAGCTTAGCGGCGGGGCCTGACACAGATACGCAGTATTTT

J gene: TRBJ1-2
V gene: TRBV10-3
clone size: many
D gene: -
CDR3 protein: CAIRPVAGGHGYTF
CDR3 DNA: TGTGCCATCAGGCCCGTTGCGGGAGGACATGGCTACACCTTC

J gene: TRBJ2-3
V gene: TRBV6-4
clone size: few
D gene: -
CDR3 protein: CASSDKGSTDTQYF
CDR3 DNA: TGTGCCAGCAGTGACAAGGGTTCCACAGATACGCAGTATTTT

J gene: TRBJ2-1
V gene: TRBV15
clone size: -
D gene: -
CDR3 protein: CASSPGAGEQFF
CDR3 DNA: TGTGCCAGTAGTCCGGGGGCTGGAGAGCAGTTCTTC

J gene: TRBJ2-2
V gene: TRBV6-1
clone size: few
D gene: TRBD2
CDR3 protein: CASSGKLAGVTGELFF
CDR3 DNA: TGTGCCAGCAGTGGTAAACTAGCGGGAGTCACCGGGGAGCTGTTTTTT

J gene: TRBJ2-7
V gene: TRBV12-3/TRBV12-4
clone size: -
D gene: -
CDR3 protein: CASSLRHHEQYF
CDR3 DNA: TGTGCCAGCAGTTTGAGGCACCACGAGCAGTACTTC

J gene: TRBJ2-7
V gene: TRBV9
clone size: -
D gene: TRBD2
CDR3 protein: CASSVAPSAGYEQYF
CDR3 DNA: TGTGCCAGCAGCGTAGCCCCTTCAGCGGGGTACGAGCAGTACTTC

J gene: TRBJ1-1
V gene: TRBV15
clone size: few
D gene: TRBD1
CDR3 protein: CATSSPHRGRAFF
CDR3 DNA: TGTGCCACCAGCAGTCCACACAGGGGTAGGGCTTTCTTT

J gene: TRBJ2-7
V gene: TRBV27
clone size: -
D gene: -
CDR3 protein: CASSTPGGSSYEQYF
CDR3 DNA: TGTGCCAGCAGTACACCAGGGGGGAGCTCCTACGAGCAGTACTTC

J gene: TRBJ2-1
V gene: TRBV6-2/TRBV6-3
clone size: -
D gene: -
CDR3 protein: CAITGFYNEQFF
CDR3 DNA: TGTGCCATCACGGGGTTCTACAATGAGCAGTTCTTC

J gene: TRBJ2-7
V gene: TRBV4-1
clone size: few
D gene: -
CDR3 protein: CASSPQAGQISYEQYF
CDR3 DNA: TGCGCCAGCAGCCCGCAAGCGGGACAGATCTCCTACGAGCAGTACTTC

J gene: TRBJ1-1
V gene: TRBV27
clone size: many
D gene: -
CDR3 protein: CASSLTDGKNTEAFF
CDR3 DNA: TGTGCCAGCAGCTTAACGGACGGGAAGAACACTGAAGCTTTCTTT

J gene: TRBJ2-1
V gene: TRBV12-3/TRBV12-4
clone size: -
D gene: TRBD2
CDR3 protein: CASSWLAGAYNEQFF
CDR3 DNA: TGTGCCAGCAGTTGGCTAGCGGGGGCCTACAATGAGCAGTTCTTC

J gene: TRBJ2-7
V gene: TRBV11-3
clone size: few
D gene: TRBD2
CDR3 protein: CASSLSGGETYEQYF
CDR3 DNA: TGTGCCAGCAGTCTGAGCGGGGGCGAAACCTACGAGCAGTACTTC

J gene: TRBJ2-7
V gene: TRBV6-1
clone size: -
D gene: -
CDR3 protein: CASGIRTYEQYF
CDR3 DNA: TGTGCCAGTGGCATTAGAACCTACGAGCAGTACTTC

J gene: TRBJ2-5
V gene: TRBV20-1
clone size: -
D gene: TRBD1
CDR3 protein: CSAPRDSQETQYF
CDR3 DNA: TGCAGTGCCCCCCGGGACAGTCAAGAGACCCAGTACTTC

J gene: TRBJ2-7
V gene: TRBV12-3/TRBV12-4
clone size: many
D gene: -
CDR3 protein: CASSLGLDPLGEQYF
CDR3 DNA: TGTGCCAGCAGTTTAGGGTTAGATCCCCTCGGGGAGCAGTACTTC

J gene: TRBJ1-2
V gene: TRBV29-1
clone size: -
D gene: TRBD1
CDR3 protein: CSVPGTGVFGGYTF
CDR3 DNA: TGCAGCGTTCCCGGGACAGGGGTATTTGGTGGCTACACCTTC

J gene: TRBJ2-2
V gene: TRBV6-2/TRBV6-3
clone size: few
D gene: TRBD1
CDR3 protein: CASGQATGELFF
CDR3 DNA: TGTGCTTCGGGACAGGCCACCGGGGAGCTGTTTTTT

J gene: TRBJ2-1
V gene: TRBV11-2
clone size: few
D gene: TRBD2
CDR3 protein: CASRRIAGGPYNEQFF
CDR3 DNA: TGTGCCAGCAGACGGATAGCGGGGGGACCCTACAATGAGCAGTTCTTC

J gene: TRBJ2-1
V gene: TRBV12-3/TRBV12-4
clone size: many
D gene: TRBD1
CDR3 protein: CASSLIRDRGQNEQFF
CDR3 DNA: TGTGCCAGCAGTTTAATTCGAGACAGGGGCCAAAATGAGCAGTTCTTC

J gene: TRBJ2-3
V gene: TRBV7-8
clone size: few
D gene: TRBD1
CDR3 protein: CASSFRDRADTQYF
CDR3 DNA: TGTGCCAGCAGCTTCCGGGACAGGGCAGATACGCAGTATTTT